Listed here is a single TCR beta chain. Antigen: not known. Trimming took 1 base from V and 0 from J, leaving 19 bases between them. Looked up from germline, CDR1 is SGHTA and CDR2 is FQGNSA. The CDR3 extends over 18 amino acids. These data come from a study of OX40 agonist ivuxolimab in advanced cancers. Study outcomes and limitations: At 0.1 to 3.0 mg/kg, clonal expansion of CD4+ and CD8+ blood T cells had occurred by week 6.

Only in-frame clones appear in the TCRdb table, and some are missing; sequencing was by immunoSEQ multiplex PCR. The sample records about 45,000 clones, roughly 84% being singletons. This rearrangement joins TRBV7-2 to TRBJ2-7, with a weak D call TRBD2 (6 bases). The sequenced sample was CD4+ or CD8+ T cells sorted from blood, obtained in a trial of the OX40 agonist ivuxolimab. The sequence was collected from an adult with an advanced solid tumor such as melanoma, head and neck, liver or kidney cancer. The CDR3 loop reads CASSLELGWRDSSYEQYF. As DNA, the CDR3 is TGTGCCAGCAGCTTAGAACTTGGGTGGCGGGACTCCTCCTACGAGCAGTACTTC.